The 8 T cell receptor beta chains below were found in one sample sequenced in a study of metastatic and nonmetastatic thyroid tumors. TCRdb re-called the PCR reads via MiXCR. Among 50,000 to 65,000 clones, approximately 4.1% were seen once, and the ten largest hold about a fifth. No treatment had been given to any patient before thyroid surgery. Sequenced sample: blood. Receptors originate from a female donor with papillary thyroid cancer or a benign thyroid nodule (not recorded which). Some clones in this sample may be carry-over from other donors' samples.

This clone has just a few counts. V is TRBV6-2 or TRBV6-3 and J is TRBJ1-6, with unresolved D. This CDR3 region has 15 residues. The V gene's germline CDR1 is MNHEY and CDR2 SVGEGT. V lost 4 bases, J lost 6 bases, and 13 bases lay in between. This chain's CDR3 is CASSSPGRINSPLHF. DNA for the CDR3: TGTGCCAGCAGTTCGCCCGGACGGATTAATTCACCCCTCCACTTT.

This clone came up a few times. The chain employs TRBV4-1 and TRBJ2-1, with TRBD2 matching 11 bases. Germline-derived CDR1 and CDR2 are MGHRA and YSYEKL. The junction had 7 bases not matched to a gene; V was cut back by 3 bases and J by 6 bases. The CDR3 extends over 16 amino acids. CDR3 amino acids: CASSHPTSGRSNEQFF. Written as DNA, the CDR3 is TGCGCCAGCAGCCACCCTACTAGCGGGAGAAGCAATGAGCAGTTCTTC.

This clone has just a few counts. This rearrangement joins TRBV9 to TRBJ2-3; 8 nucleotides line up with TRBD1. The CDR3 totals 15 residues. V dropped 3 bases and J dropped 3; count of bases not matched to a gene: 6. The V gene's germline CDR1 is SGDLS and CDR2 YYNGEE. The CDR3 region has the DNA TGTGCCAGCAGCGATCAGGGGGCGCGGACAGATACGCAGTATTTT. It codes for CASSDQGARTDTQYF.

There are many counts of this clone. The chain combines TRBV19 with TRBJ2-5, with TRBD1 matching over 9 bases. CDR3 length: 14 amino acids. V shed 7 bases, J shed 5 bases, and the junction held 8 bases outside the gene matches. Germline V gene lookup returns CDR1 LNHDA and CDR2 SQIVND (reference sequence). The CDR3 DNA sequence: TGTGCCAGTACCACTACACAGGGGGCGGAGACCCAGTACTTC. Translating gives CASTTTQGAETQYF.

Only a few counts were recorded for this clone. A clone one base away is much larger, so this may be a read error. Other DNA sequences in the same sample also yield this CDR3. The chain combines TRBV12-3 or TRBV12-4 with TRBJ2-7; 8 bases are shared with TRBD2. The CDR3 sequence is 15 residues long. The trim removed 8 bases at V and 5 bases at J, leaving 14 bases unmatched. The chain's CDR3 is CASSPAGGPWHEQYF. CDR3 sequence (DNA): TGTGCCAGCTCTCCGGCGGGAGGCCCATGGCACGAGCAGTACTTC.

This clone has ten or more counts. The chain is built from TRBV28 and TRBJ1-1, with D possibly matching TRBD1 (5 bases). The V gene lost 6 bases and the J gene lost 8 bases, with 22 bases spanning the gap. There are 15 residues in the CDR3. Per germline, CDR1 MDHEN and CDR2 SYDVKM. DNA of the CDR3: TGTGCCAGCAGAGATGAAATGGGCAGGGCTAGCGAAGCTTTCTTT. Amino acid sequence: CASRDEMGRASEAFF.

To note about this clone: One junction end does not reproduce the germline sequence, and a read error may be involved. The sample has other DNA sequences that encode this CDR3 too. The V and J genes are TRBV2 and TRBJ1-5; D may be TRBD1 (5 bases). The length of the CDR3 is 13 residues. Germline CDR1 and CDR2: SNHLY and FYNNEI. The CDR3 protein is CATHEGDNQPQHF. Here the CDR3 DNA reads TGCGCCACTCACGAAGGGGACAATCAGCCCCAGCATTTT.

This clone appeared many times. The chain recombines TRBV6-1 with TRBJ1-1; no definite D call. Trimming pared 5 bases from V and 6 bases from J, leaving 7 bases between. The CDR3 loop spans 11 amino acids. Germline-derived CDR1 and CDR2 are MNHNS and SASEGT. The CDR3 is CASSPRAEAFF. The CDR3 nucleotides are TGTGCCAGCAGTCCCCGTGCTGAAGCTTTCTTT.